The present entry profiles one T cell receptor beta chain with its context. This CDR3 contains 12 residues. Trimming left V 5 bases short and J 6 bases short, with 10 bases between. The germline CDR1 and CDR2 sequences are SEHNR and FQNEAQ (reference sequence). The data are from a study of blood T cell repertoires in COVID-19. Study-wide background: COVID-19 samples collected from the United States, Italy and Spain covered acute and convalescent phases. The cDNA or gDNA used as material had been derived from T cells, B-cell-depleted T cells, or PBMCs.

How the authors handled the data: How many nucleated cells were present was estimated from reference gene primer amplification. Some clones are missing from TCRdb's copy, which holds only in-frame ones; the method was immunoSEQ multiplex PCR. The V and J calls and clone size come from that table; D and trimming were worked out from the DNA. In the table there are 90,000 to 120,000 clones, just over 85% of which are singletons. This clonotype was obtained from a human donor in a cohort sampled during active COVID-19. The rearrangement joins TRBV7-9 to TRBJ1-2; D is possibly TRBD1 (6 bases). The sequenced material came from peripheral blood. CDR3 DNA: TGTGCCAGCAGCGCCAACAGGGATGGCTACACCTTC. Translating it yields CASSANRDGYTF.